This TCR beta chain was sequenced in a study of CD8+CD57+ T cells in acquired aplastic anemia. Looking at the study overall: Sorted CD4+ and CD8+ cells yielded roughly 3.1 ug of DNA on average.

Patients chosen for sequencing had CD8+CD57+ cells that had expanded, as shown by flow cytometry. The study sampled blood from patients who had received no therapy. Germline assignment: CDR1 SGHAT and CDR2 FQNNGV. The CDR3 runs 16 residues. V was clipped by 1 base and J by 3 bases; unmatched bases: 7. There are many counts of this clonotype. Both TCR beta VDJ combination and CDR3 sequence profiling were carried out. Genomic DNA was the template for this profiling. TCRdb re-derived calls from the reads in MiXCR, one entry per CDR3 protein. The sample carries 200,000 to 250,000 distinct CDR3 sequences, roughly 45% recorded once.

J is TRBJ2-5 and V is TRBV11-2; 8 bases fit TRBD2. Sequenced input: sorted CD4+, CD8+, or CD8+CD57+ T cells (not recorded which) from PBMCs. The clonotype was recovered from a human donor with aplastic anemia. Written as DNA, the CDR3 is TGTGCCAGCAGCTTAGGTCCCGGGAGGGGTAAAGAGACCCAGTACTTC. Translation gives CASSLGPGRGKETQYF. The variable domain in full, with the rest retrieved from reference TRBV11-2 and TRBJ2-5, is EAGVAQSPRYKIIEKRQSVAFWCNPISGHATLYWYQQILGQGPKLLIQFQNNGVVDDSQLPKDRFSAERLKGVDSTLKIQPAKLEDSAVYLCASSLGPGRGKETQYFGPGTRLLVL.